This T cell receptor (beta chain) is drawn from a study of blood T cells in healthy people across ages. Next came a second PCR, run for about 6 to 11 cycles, which used a sample-barcoded 5' primer along with a J-beta primer mix. TCRdb re-analysed the 5' RACE reads in MiXCR, keeping a single row per CDR3 protein. Of about 1.8 million distinct CDR3 sequences in the sample, about 49% were seen once. A few counts support this clonotype. The CDR3 runs to 14 residues. V dropped 1 base and J dropped 4 bases, with 10 bases sitting between them. The sample was blood. The chain is built from TRBV12-3 or TRBV12-4 and TRBJ2-5; weak D call: TRBD2 (5 bases). The source is a woman aged 35 to 49 in good health. The CDR3, as DNA: TGTGCCAGCAGTTTAGGTTCGGCGGGAGAGACCCAGTACTTC. Translating gives CASSLGSAGETQYF.